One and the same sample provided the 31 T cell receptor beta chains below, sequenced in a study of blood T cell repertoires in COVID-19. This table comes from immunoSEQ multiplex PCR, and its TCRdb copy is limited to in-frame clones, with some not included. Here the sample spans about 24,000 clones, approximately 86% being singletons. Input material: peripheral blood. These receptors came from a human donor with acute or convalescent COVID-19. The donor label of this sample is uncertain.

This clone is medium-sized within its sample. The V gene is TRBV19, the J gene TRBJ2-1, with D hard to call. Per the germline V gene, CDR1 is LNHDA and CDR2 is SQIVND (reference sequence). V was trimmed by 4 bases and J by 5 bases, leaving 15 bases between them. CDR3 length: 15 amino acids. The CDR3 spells CASSTSLDLNNEQFF. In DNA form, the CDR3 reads TGTGCCAGTAGTACAAGCCTTGACTTAAACAATGAGCAGTTCTTC.

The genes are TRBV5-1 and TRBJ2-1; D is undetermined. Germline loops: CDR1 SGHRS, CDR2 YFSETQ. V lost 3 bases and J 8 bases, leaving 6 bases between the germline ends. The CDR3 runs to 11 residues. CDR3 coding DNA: TGCGCCAGCAGCTCCCCGTATGAGCAGTTCTTC. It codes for CASSSPYEQFF.

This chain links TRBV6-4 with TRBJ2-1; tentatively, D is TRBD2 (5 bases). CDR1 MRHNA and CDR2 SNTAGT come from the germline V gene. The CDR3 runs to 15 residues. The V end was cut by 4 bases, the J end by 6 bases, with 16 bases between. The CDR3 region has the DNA TGTGCCAGCAGTGTGACGGGATTGAGCGGCAATGAGCAGTTCTTC. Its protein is CASSVTGLSGNEQFF.

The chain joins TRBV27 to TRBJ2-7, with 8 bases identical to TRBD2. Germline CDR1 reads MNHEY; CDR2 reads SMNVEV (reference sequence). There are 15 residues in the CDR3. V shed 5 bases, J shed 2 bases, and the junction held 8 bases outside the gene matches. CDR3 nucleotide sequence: TGTGCCAGCAGTACGCTCTATAGCGGGGCCTACGAGCAGTACTTC. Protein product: CASSTLYSGAYEQYF.

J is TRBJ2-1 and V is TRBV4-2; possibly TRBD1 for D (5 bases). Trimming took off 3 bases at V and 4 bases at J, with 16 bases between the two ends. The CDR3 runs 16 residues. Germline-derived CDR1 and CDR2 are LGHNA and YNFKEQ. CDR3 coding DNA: TGTGCCAGCAGCCAGGATTTAACGGACAAGTACAATGAGCAGTTCTTC. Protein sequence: CASSQDLTDKYNEQFF.

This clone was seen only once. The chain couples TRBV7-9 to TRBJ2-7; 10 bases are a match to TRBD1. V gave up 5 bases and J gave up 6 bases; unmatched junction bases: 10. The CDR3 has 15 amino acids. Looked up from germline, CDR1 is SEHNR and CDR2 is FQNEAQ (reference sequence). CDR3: CASSLGQGVLSEQYF. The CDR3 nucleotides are TGTGCCAGCAGCCTCGGACAGGGGGTTTTGAGCGAGCAGTACTTC.

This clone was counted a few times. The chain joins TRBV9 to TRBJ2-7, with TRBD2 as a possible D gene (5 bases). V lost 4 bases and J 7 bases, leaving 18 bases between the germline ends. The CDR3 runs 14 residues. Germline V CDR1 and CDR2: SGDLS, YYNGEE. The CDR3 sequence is CASSSSGSVREQYF. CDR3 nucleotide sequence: TGTGCCAGCAGCTCATCGGGGTCCGTACGAGAGCAGTACTTC.

The CDR3 DNA is TGTGCCAGCAGTTTTCGGGTCAGCGAAACGCAGTATTTT. Amino acid sequence: CASSFRVSETQYF. This chain uses TRBV12-3 or TRBV12-4 with TRBJ2-3; D uncertain. V gave up 3 bases and J gave up 9 bases, with 13 bases separating them. This CDR3 has 13 residues.

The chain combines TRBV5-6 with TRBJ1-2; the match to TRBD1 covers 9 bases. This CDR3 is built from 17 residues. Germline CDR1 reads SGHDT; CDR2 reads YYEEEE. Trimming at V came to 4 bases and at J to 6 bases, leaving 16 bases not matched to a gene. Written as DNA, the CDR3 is TGTGCCAGCAGCCGCCGGGACAGGGCTCTACTCCGGGATGGCTACACCTTC. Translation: CASSRRDRALLRDGYTF.

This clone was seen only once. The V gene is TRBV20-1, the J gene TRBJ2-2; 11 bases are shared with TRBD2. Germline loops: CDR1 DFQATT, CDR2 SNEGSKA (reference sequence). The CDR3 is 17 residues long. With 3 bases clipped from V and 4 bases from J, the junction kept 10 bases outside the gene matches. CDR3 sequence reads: CSASDLAGGPSTGELFF. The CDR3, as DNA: TGCAGTGCTAGTGATTTAGCGGGAGGGCCTAGCACCGGGGAGCTGTTTTTT.

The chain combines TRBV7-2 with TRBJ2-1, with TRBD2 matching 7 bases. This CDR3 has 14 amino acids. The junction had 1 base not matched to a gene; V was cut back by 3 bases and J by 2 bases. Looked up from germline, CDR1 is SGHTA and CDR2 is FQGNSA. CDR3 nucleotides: TGTGCCAGCAGCTTCAGCGGGACCTACAATGAGCAGTTCTTC. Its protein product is CASSFSGTYNEQFF.

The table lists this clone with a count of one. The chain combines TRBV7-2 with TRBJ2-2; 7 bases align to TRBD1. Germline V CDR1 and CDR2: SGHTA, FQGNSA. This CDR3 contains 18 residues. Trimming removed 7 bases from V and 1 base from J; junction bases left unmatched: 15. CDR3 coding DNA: TGTGCCAGCACCCTGACAGGGATCGCAATAAAGAACACCGGGGAGCTGTTTTTT. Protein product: CASTLTGIAIKNTGELFF.

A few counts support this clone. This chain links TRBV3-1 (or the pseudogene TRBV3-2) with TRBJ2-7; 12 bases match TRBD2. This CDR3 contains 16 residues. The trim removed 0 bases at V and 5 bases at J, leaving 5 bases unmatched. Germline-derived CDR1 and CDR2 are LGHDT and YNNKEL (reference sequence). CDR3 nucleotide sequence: TGTGCCAGCAGCCAAGATCGACTAGCGGGAGAACACGAGCAGTACTTC. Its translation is CASSQDRLAGEHEQYF.

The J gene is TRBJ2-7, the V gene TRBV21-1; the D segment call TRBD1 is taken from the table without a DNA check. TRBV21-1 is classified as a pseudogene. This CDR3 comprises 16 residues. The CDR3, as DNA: TGTGCCAGCAGCAACTGGACAGGGGGCTCAGTATACGAGCAGTACTTC. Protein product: CASSNWTGGSVYEQYF.

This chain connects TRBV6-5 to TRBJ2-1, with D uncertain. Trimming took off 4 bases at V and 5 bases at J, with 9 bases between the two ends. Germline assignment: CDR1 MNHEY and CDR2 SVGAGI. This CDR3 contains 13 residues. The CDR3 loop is CASSLQPHNEQFF. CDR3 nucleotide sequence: TGTGCCAGCAGTTTACAACCCCACAATGAGCAGTTCTTC.

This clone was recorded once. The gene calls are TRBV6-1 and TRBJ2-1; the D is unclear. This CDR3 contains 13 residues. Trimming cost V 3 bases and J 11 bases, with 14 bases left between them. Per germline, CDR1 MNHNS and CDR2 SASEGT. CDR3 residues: CASSDPDSDQQFF. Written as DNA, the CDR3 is TGTGCCAGCAGTGACCCTGACTCCGACCAGCAGTTCTTC.

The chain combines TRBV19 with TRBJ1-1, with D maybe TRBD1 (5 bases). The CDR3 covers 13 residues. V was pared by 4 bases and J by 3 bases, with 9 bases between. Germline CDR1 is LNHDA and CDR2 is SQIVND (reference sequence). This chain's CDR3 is CASSTTGDTEAFF. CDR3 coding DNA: TGTGCCAGTAGTACCACAGGAGACACTGAAGCTTTCTTT.

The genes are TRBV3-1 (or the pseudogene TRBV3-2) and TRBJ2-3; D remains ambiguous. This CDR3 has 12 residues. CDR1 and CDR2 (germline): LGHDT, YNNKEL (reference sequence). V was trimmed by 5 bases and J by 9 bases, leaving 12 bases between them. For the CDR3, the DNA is TGTGCCAGCAGCTTAACGAAGGAGACGCAGTATTTT. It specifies CASSLTKETQYF.

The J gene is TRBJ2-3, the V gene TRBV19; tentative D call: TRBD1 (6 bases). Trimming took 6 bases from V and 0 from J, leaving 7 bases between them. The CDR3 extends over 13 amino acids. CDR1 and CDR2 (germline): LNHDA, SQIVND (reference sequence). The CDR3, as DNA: TGTGCCAGTAGCGACAGGAGCACAGATACGCAGTATTTT. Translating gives CASSDRSTDTQYF.

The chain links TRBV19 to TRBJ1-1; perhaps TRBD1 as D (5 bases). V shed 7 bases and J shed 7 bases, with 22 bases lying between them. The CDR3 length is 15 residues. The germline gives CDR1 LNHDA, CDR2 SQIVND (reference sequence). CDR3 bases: TGTGCCAGTAATTTTGGAGTCGGGGGAAATAGTGAAGCTTTCTTT. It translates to CASNFGVGGNSEAFF.

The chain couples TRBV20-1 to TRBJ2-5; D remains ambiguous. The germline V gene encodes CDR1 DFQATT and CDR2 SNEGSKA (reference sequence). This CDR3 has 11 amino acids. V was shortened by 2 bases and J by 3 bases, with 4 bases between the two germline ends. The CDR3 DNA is TGCAGTGCTAGACCAGAAGAGACCCAGTACTTC. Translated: CSARPEETQYF.

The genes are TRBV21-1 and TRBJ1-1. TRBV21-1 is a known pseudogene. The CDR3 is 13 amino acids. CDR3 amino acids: CASSSRGYTEAFF. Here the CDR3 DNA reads TGTGCCAGCAGCAGTAGAGGTTACACTGAAGCTTTCTTT.

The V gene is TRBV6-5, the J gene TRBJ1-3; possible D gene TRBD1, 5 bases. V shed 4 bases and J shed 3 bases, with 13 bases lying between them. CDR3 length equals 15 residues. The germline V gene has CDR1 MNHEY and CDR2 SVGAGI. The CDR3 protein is CASSFAGSSGNTIYF. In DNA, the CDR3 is TGTGCCAGCAGTTTTGCAGGGTCGAGTGGAAACACCATATATTTT.

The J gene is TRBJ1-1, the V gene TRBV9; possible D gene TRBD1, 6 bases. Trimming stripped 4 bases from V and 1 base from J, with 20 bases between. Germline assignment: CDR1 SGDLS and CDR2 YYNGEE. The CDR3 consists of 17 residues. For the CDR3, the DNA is TGTGCCAGCAGCCACTCCGCGGGGGGCGGATCGAACACTGAAGCTTTCTTT. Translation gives CASSHSAGGGSNTEAFF.

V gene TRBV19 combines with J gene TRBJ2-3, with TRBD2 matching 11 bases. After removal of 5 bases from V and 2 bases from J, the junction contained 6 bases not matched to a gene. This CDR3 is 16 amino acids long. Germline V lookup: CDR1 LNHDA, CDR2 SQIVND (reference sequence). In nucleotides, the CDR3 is TGTGCCAGTAGTTTCGGACTAGCGGGCCCCACAGATACGCAGTATTTT. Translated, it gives CASSFGLAGPTDTQYF.

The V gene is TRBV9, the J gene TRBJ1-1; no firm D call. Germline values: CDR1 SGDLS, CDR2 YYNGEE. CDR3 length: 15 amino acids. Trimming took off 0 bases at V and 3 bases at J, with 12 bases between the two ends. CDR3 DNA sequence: TGTGCCAGCAGCGTAGGCGGGTATGAGTACACTGAAGCTTTCTTT. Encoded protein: CASSVGGYEYTEAFF.

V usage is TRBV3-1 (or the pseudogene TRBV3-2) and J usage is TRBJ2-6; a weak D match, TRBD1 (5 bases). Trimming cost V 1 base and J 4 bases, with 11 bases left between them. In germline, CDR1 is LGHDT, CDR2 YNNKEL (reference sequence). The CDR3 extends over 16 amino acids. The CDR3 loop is CASSQVTRAGANVLTF. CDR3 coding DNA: TGTGCCAGCAGCCAAGTAACCAGGGCGGGGGCCAACGTCCTGACTTTC.

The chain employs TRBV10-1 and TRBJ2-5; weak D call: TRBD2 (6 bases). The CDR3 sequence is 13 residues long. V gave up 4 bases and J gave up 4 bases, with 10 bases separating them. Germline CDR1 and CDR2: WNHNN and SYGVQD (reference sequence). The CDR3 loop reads CASSGGVGETQYF. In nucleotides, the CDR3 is TGCGCCAGCAGTGGGGGGGTCGGAGAGACCCAGTACTTC.

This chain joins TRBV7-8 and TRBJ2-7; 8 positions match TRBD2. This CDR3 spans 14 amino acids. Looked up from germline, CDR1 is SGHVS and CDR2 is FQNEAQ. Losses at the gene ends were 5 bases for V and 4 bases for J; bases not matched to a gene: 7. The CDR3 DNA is TGTGCCAGCAGCCTCCCGCGGGGGGAATACGAGCAGTACTTC. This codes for CASSLPRGEYEQYF.

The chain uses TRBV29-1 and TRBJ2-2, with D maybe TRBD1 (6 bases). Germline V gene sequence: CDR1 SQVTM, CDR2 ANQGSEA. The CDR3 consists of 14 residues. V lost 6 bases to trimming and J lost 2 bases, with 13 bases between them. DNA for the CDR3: TGCAGCGTCCGGCCGGGACAAAACACCGGGGAGCTGTTTTTT. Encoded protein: CSVRPGQNTGELFF.

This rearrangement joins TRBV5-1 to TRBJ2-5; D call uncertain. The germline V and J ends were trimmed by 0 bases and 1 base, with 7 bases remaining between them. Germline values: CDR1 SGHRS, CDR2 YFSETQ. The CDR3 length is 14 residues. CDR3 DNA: TGCGCCAGCAGCTTGGGCCACACCCAAGAGACCCAGTACTTC. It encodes CASSLGHTQETQYF. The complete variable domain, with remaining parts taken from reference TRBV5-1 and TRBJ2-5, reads KAGVTQTPRYLIKTRGQQVTLSCSPISGHRSVSWYQQTPGQGLQFLFEYFSETQRNKGNFPGRFSGRQFSNSRSEMNVSTLELGDSALYLCASSLGHTQETQYFGPGTRLLVL.